What follows describes a single TCR beta chain. Its matching antigen is unknown. The same CDR3 can be traced to other DNA sequences in this sample. This sample was taken from a study of shared clonotypes between healthy human individuals. General study findings and limits: Several donors held about 5% of naive CD4 clonotypes in common.

Produced via immunoSEQ multiplex PCR; TCRdb's table is partial and in-frame only. The table lists approximately 640,000 clones, roughly 91% of them singletons. Germline V gene sequence: CDR1 SGDLS, CDR2 YYNGEE. CDR3 length: 15 amino acids. J gave up 2 bases and V 3 bases, and 2 bases lay outside the gene matches. Specimen: memory CD8+ T cells from PBMCs. Subset given: CD45RO+ cells pooled with CCR7-negative TemRA cells. J is TRBJ1-4 and V is TRBV9, with 9 bases aligning to TRBD1. This clonotype originated in a man in his late teens or twenties in good health. Some clones in this sample may be carry-over from other donors' samples. The CDR3 bases are TGTGCCAGCAGCGGGACAGGGGCCACTAATGAAAAACTGTTTTTT. Protein: CASSGTGATNEKLFF.